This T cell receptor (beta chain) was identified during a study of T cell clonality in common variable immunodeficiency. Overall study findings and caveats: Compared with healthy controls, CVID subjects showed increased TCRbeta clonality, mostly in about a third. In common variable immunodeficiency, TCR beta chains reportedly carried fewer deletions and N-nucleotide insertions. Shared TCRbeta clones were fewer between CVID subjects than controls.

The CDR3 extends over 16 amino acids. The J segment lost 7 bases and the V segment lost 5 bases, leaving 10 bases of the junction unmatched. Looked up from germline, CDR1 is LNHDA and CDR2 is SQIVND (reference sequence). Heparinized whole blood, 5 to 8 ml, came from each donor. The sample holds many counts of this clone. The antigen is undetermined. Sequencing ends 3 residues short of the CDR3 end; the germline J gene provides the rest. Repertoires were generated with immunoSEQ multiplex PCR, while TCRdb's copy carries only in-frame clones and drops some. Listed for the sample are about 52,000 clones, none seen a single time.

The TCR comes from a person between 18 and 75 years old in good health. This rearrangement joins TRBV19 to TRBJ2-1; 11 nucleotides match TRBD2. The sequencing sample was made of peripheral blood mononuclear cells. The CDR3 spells CASSPSSGGAVNEQFF. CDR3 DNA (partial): TGTGCCAGTAGTCCGAGTAGCGGGGGGGCCGTAAATGAG.